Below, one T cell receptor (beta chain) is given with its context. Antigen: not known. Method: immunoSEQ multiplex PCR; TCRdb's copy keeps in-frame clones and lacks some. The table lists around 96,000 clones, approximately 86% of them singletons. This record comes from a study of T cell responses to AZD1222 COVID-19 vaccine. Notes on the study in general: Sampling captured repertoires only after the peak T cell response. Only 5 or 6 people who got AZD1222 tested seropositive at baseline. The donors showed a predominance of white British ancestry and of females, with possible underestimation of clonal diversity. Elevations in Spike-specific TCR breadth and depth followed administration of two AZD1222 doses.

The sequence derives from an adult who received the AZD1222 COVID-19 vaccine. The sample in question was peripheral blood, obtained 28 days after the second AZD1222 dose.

The CDR3 DNA follows: TGTGCCAGCAGCCAGGGAGGTGAAAAACTGTTTTTT. Protein sequence: CASSQGGEKLFF. V and J are TRBV12-3 or TRBV12-4 and TRBJ1-4; possibly TRBD1 for D (5 bases). This CDR3 spans 12 amino acids. V was shortened by 6 bases and J by 7 bases, with 9 bases between the two germline ends.